This TCR beta chain was sequenced during a study of tumor-infiltrating lymphocytes in primary liver carcinoma (dated by TCRdb to 2015 to 2018). For the wider study: Between late 2015 and March 2016, 5 or 6 patients in China with histopathologically diagnosed primary liver carcinoma had their tumors surgically resected. The five patients, three men and two women aged 30 to 69 years, had hepatocellular carcinoma (four) or combined HCC and intrahepatic cholangiocarcinoma (one). Tumors of the five patients were stage T1-T3 N0M0 with maximum diameters of roughly 4.2 to 11 cm. Each sample produced about 3.5 to 8 million productive TCRbeta reads, and read depth showed no significant difference between tissue types. The study combined TCRbeta repertoire sequencing, expression microarrays and whole-exome sequencing across five regions of each liver tumor, with adjacent normal tissue and blood. TCRbeta repertoire sequencing covered approximately 35 specimens from 5 patients: 25 tumor regions, 5 adjacent noncancerous liver tissues and 5 peripheral blood samples. Technical replicate repertoires showed high reproducibility, with mean shared-clone rates approximately 0.9 and correlation coefficients above 0.95.

Reading the germline V gene gives CDR1 LGHNA and CDR2 YSLEER. At the junction V is shortened by 0 bases and J by 5 bases, with 21 bases in between. Including cysteine and phenylalanine, the CDR3 has 18 amino acids. Kept here is only the CDR3 DNA, which spans 54 bases and is read in frame from base 1. A constant-region primer and ProtoScript II reverse transcriptase were used to reverse-transcribe TCRbeta-specific cDNA from 500 ng total RNA. The TCRbeta libraries were prepared through three rounds of nested multiplex PCR following a slightly modified ARM-PCR procedure. The first two PCR rounds used multiplex TRBV1-TRBV30 forward primers with a Cbeta reverse primer, each for 10 cycles. Sample barcodes and Illumina adapters were added in a final 25-cycle PCR using Deep VentR polymerase. Before sequencing, amplicons of 200-500 bp were gel-purified using a QIAquick gel extraction kit. TCRbeta amplicons were sequenced on an Illumina HiSeq 2500 with 250-bp paired-end reads. The authors processed their data as follows. Reads were quality-trimmed with Trimmomatic v0.33, and paired reads were merged with FLASH v1.2.11 to recover full CDR3 sequences. V, D and J germline segments were assigned to the rearranged TCRbeta sequences using MiGEC v1.2.1b. Clonotype statistics and Shannon-Wiener diversity indices were calculated with VDJtools v1.0.0. Except for diversity analysis, only the 250 most abundant clonotypes of each sample were used in subsequent analyses to reduce sampling bias. In TCRdb, the public reads were trimmed at Q25 with fastp and aligned with MiXCR, with productive beta chains retained. Records with the same CDR3 protein are collapsed into one entry carrying the most frequent genes and DNA. The V and J calls reflect TCRdb's pipeline rather than the authors' work. In this sample the table shows approximately 310,000 distinct CDR3 sequences, 65% of which occur a single time. The top ten hold about 8.4% of the sample.

TRIzol reagent was used to extract blood RNA from unsorted whole blood, while the DNeasy Blood & Tissue kit provided the germline DNA. Patients had chronic HBV infection and were treatment-naive at sampling. Before surgery, about 4 milliliters of peripheral blood were collected into K2EDTA tubes. Comment on this clonotype: It lacks a known antigen. Since a much larger clone is just one base distant, this may be a read error.

Summary of the overall study and its limitations: Consistent with antigen-driven expansion, pairs of tumor regions showed higher repertoire overlap (mean roughly 36%) than either tumor-adjacent pairs (approximately 17%) or tumor-blood pairs (approximately 14%). The top 250 clones accounted for a significantly greater share of the repertoire in tumors than in blood (p = 0.039). Bulk unsorted samples precluded comparing CD4+ and CD8+ T cell repertoires. Only the TCR beta chain was sequenced, which likely underestimates true repertoire diversity because unpaired alpha chains were not captured. The study included only four or five patients, and the authors note findings should be validated in a larger study.

The rearrangement combines TRBV4-3 with TRBJ2-3; TRBD2 is a weak D gene call, 6 bases matching. Sequences were obtained from peripheral blood. The receptor comes from a man aged 35 to 55 with primary liver carcinoma and hepatitis B virus infection. The encoded CDR3 is CASSQDATRRANIDTQYF. The bases read TGCGCCAGCAGCCAAGATGCGACCCGGAGGGCCAACATAGATACGCAGTATTTT.